Listed here are 25 T cell receptor beta chains from one sample, sequenced in a study of shared clonotypes between healthy human individuals. Profiling relied on immunoSEQ multiplex PCR, and the TCRdb table lists in-frame clones only, not all of them. The sample carries 1,500,000 or so clones, around 95% recorded once. The source material was naive CD4+ T cells sorted from blood. Subset here: CD45RA+ positively selected. The receptors were sampled from a man under 40 in good health.

This clone was found once. This chain uses TRBV5-8 with TRBJ2-7, with TRBD1 identical over 10 bases. The CDR3 has 18 residues. Trimming removed 0 bases from V and 0 bases from J; junction bases left unmatched: 9. CDR1 and CDR2 (germline): SGHTS, YDEGEE. For the CDR3, the DNA is TGTGCCAGCAGCTTGGGAAGGACAGGGGGTTGGGGCTCCTACGAGCAGTACTTC. Protein product: CASSLGRTGGWGSYEQYF.

The chain joins TRBV9 to TRBJ2-1; TRBD2 matches at 16 bases. Germline trimming cut 0 bases from V and 4 bases from J; bases unmatched to any gene: 19. The CDR3 has 23 amino acids. Germline CDR1 and CDR2: SGDLS and YYNGEE. The CDR3 spells CASSVATGTRGLAGGPIYNEQFF. As DNA, the CDR3 is TGTGCCAGCAGCGTAGCTACAGGGACTAGGGGACTAGCGGGAGGGCCAATATACAATGAGCAGTTCTTC.

This chain connects TRBV18 to TRBJ2-5; no firm D call. The CDR3 contains 13 residues. Trimming left V 5 bases short and J 4 bases short, with 11 bases between. Germline CDR1 reads KGHSH; CDR2 reads LQKENI. CDR3 DNA: TGTGCCAGCTCATATGGCAGCCCAGAGACCCAGTACTTC. It codes for CASSYGSPETQYF. Complete variable domain (other parts from reference TRBV18 and TRBJ2-5): NAGVMQNPRHLVRRRGQEARLRCSPMKGHSHVYWYRQLPEEGLKFMVYLQKENIIDESGMPKERFSAEFPKEGPSILRIQQVVRGDSAAYFCASSYGSPETQYFGPGTRLLVL.

The rearrangement uses TRBV5-4 and TRBJ1-4; 9 nucleotides align to TRBD1. Trimming at V came to 5 bases and at J to 7 bases, leaving 3 bases not matched to a gene. The CDR3 runs to 13 residues. Germline loops: CDR1 SGHNT, CDR2 YYREEE (reference sequence). The CDR3 DNA reads TGTGCCAGCAGTTCGGGACAGGGTGAAAAACTGTTTTTT. Its translation: CASSSGQGEKLFF.

The CDR3 loop reads CASSPPAGELFF. The CDR3 DNA reads TGTGCCAGCAGCCCCCCTGCCGGGGAGCTGTTTTTT. The genes are TRBV5-4 and TRBJ2-2; no firm D call. The CDR3 runs 12 residues. Trimming took 4 bases from V and 6 from J, leaving 7 bases between them. Germline V gene data show CDR1 as SGHNT and CDR2 as YYREEE (reference sequence).

This chain links TRBV28 with TRBJ2-5, with 12 bases identical to TRBD2. Germline CDR1 MDHEN, CDR2 SYDVKM. The V and J ends lost 3 bases and 2 bases, in that order; junction bases with no gene match: 1. This CDR3 comprises 15 residues. The DNA for the CDR3 is TGTGCCAGCAGTTTGACTAGCGGGAGACAAGAGACCCAGTACTTC. As protein: CASSLTSGRQETQYF.

The chain employs TRBV5-4 and TRBJ2-3, with TRBD2 identical over 8 bases. J gave up 3 bases and V 4 bases, and 10 bases lay outside the gene matches. CDR1 and CDR2 (germline): SGHNT, YYREEE (reference sequence). This CDR3 contains 16 residues. CDR3 loop: CASSLAGPGRTDTQYF. CDR3 coding DNA: TGTGCCAGCAGCCTAGCGGGCCCGGGTAGGACAGATACGCAGTATTTT.

The CDR3 region is CAISAGTSGSSGELFF. DNA for the CDR3: TGTGCCATCAGTGCCGGGACTAGCGGGAGTTCGGGGGAGCTGTTTTTT. V is TRBV10-3 and J is TRBJ2-2; 14 bases are a match to TRBD2. With 4 bases clipped from V and 8 bases from J, the junction kept 6 bases outside the gene matches. The CDR3 sequence is 16 residues long. Germline lookup yields CDR1 ENHRY and CDR2 SYGVKD.

The V call is TRBV15, the J call TRBJ2-3; 7 bases agree with TRBD1. Germline lookup yields CDR1 LNHNV and CDR2 YYDKDF (reference sequence). V shed 1 base, J shed 5 bases, and the junction held 12 bases outside the gene matches. The CDR3 extends over 17 amino acids. DNA for the CDR3: TGTGCCACCAGCAGAGGAATGACAGGGATGCAGGGAGATACGCAGTATTTT. Protein sequence: CATSRGMTGMQGDTQYF.

The V and J genes are TRBV9 and TRBJ2-3, with a possible D match to TRBD2 (6 bases). The V gene's germline CDR1 is SGDLS and CDR2 YYNGEE. This CDR3 comprises 15 residues. V lost 0 bases and J lost 8, with 16 bases in between. CDR3 amino acids: CASSVEGSGEGTQYF. The CDR3 DNA follows: TGTGCCAGCAGCGTAGAGGGTTCGGGGGAAGGTACGCAGTATTTT.

The chain is built from TRBV5-1 and TRBJ2-7; 11 positions agree with TRBD2. CDR3 size: 17 residues. V shed 4 bases, J shed 4 bases, and the junction held 13 bases outside the gene matches. The V gene's germline CDR1 is SGHRS and CDR2 YFSETQ. The CDR3: CASSAALAGGPPYEQYF. The CDR3 nucleotides are TGCGCCAGCAGCGCGGCGCTAGCGGGGGGTCCCCCTTACGAGCAGTACTTC.

The J gene is TRBJ2-7, the V gene TRBV7-8, with D perhaps TRBD1 (5 bases). CDR3 length: 15 residues. Germline lookup yields CDR1 SGHVS and CDR2 FQNEAQ. V was clipped by 1 base and J by 4 bases, with 14 bases between them. The CDR3 sequence: CASSLVRESMYEQYF. CDR3 coding DNA: TGTGCCAGCAGCTTAGTCAGGGAAAGTATGTACGAGCAGTACTTC.

The chain joins TRBV25-1 to TRBJ2-7; 9 bases line up with TRBD2. This CDR3 is built from 14 residues. Germline V gene sequence: CDR1 MGHDK, CDR2 SYGVNS. The V and J ends lost 8 bases and 3 bases, in that order; junction bases with no gene match: 8. The CDR3 DNA follows: TGTGCCAGCGAAAGGGGAGCGGGAGGCTACGAGCAGTACTTC. This sequence encodes CASERGAGGYEQYF.

V gene TRBV5-1 combines with J gene TRBJ2-7; no definite D call. The CDR3 runs 14 residues. With 4 bases removed from V and 3 bases from J, the gap between germline ends came to 14 bases. Germline CDR1 is SGHRS and CDR2 is YFSETQ. CDR3 DNA sequence: TGCGCCAGCAGCGTAGACCGGGCCCTCTACGAGCAGTACTTC. Protein product: CASSVDRALYEQYF.

The V and J genes are TRBV9 and TRBJ2-5; TRBD2 matches at 7 bases. The V gene's germline CDR1 is SGDLS and CDR2 YYNGEE. The CDR3 contains 17 residues. The trim removed 0 bases at V and 5 bases at J, leaving 13 bases unmatched. The CDR3 nucleotides are TGTGCCAGCAGCGTAGGGAGGGAGGGAGATCCGTGGGAGACCCAGTACTTC. It yields the protein CASSVGREGDPWETQYF.

V is TRBV5-8 and J is TRBJ1-5; 7 bases line up with TRBD1. V lost 0 bases to trimming and J lost 4 bases; unmatched junction nucleotides: 1. There are 14 residues in the CDR3. Germline-derived CDR1 and CDR2 are SGHTS and YDEGEE. The CDR3 sequence is CASSLDRGNQPQHF. CDR3 DNA sequence: TGTGCCAGCAGCTTGGACAGGGGAAATCAGCCCCAGCATTTT.

The chain combines TRBV7-2 with TRBJ1-3; D ambiguous. The V gene's germline CDR1 is SGHTA and CDR2 FQGNSA. The CDR3 runs 13 residues. Trimming removed 3 bases at V and 0 bases at J, with 3 bases between. Here the CDR3 DNA reads TGTGCCAGCAGCTTGTACTCTGGAAACACCATATATTTT. Translated: CASSLYSGNTIYF.

The rearrangement uses TRBV9 and TRBJ2-1; 11 positions match TRBD2. Trimming removed 0 bases from V and 7 bases from J; junction bases left unmatched: 9. Germline CDR1 is SGDLS and CDR2 is YYNGEE. The CDR3 has 17 residues. CDR3 amino acids: CASSVGPSGRNWNEQFF. The CDR3 region has the DNA TGTGCCAGCAGCGTAGGGCCTAGCGGGAGGAATTGGAATGAGCAGTTCTTC.

The chain uses TRBV11-2 and TRBJ2-1; D is perhaps TRBD2 (7 bases). The CDR3 is 17 residues long. Germline CDR1 is SGHAT and CDR2 is FQNNGV. V was shortened by 5 bases and J by 5 bases, with 22 bases between the two germline ends. The CDR3 DNA follows: TGTGCCAGCAGCCTAGGGACCTGGGGGGGGCTACACAATGAGCAGTTCTTC. Its translation is CASSLGTWGGLHNEQFF.

The chain carries TRBV9 and TRBJ2-7, with D tentatively TRBD1 or TRBD2 (5 bases each). CDR3 size: 13 residues. The germline gives CDR1 SGDLS, CDR2 YYNGEE. Trimming stripped 4 bases from V and 4 bases from J, with 12 bases between. The CDR3 nucleotides are TGTGCCAGCAGCCAGGGAACGGGATACGAGCAGTACTTC. As protein: CASSQGTGYEQYF.

The genes are TRBV25-1 and TRBJ2-1; TRBD2 agrees at 7 bases. The V and J ends lost 3 bases and 9 bases, in that order; junction bases with no gene match: 17. The CDR3 loop spans 17 amino acids. Looked up from germline, CDR1 is MGHDK and CDR2 is SYGVNS. The CDR3: CASSDPRNGGSFSEQFF. The CDR3 DNA follows: TGTGCCAGCAGTGACCCCAGGAATGGCGGGAGTTTCAGTGAGCAGTTCTTC.

The chain has TRBV19 and TRBJ2-5; 12 bases match TRBD2. V was pared by 6 bases and J by 5 bases, with 10 bases of the junction left unmatched. Germline V gene data show CDR1 as LNHDA and CDR2 as SQIVND (reference sequence). This CDR3 has 16 amino acids. In nucleotides, the CDR3 is TGTGCCAGTAGAGAATCGGGACTAGCGGGCCGTGAGACCCAGTACTTC. It is translated as CASRESGLAGRETQYF.

The rearrangement uses TRBV11-2 and TRBJ2-1; no firm D call. CDR1 is SGHAT and CDR2 is FQNNGV in the germline V gene. This CDR3 has 16 amino acids. Trimming left V 0 bases short and J 3 bases short, with 12 bases between. The chain's CDR3 is CASSLDGPTRYNEQFF. The CDR3 region has the DNA TGTGCCAGCAGCTTAGATGGCCCGACCCGCTACAATGAGCAGTTCTTC.

The rearrangement joins TRBV7-9 to TRBJ1-1, with a weak D call TRBD1 (6 bases). The length of the CDR3 is 13 residues. V was trimmed by 6 bases and J by 1 base, leaving 9 bases between them. CDR1 SEHNR and CDR2 FQNEAQ come from the germline V gene (reference sequence). The CDR3 region has the DNA TGTGCCAGCAGACCACAGGGGAACACTGAAGCTTTCTTT. This codes for CASRPQGNTEAFF. The variable domain in full, with the rest retrieved from reference TRBV7-9 and TRBJ1-1, is DTGVSQNPRHKITKRGQNVTFRCDPISEHNRLYWYRQTLGQGPEFLTYFQNEAQLEKSRLLSDRFSAERPKGSFSTLEIQRTEQGDSAMYLCASRPQGNTEAFFGQGTRLTVV.

J is TRBJ2-1 and V is TRBV19; 8 bases line up with TRBD1. V gave up 5 bases and J gave up 3 bases; unmatched junction bases: 6. This CDR3 is 15 amino acids long. Germline V gene sequence: CDR1 LNHDA, CDR2 SQIVND (reference sequence). DNA of the CDR3: TGTGCCAGTAGTTGGCAGGGGGCGAACTACAATGAGCAGTTCTTC. This gives the protein CASSWQGANYNEQFF.